This T cell receptor beta chain comes out of a study of T cell repertoires in cytomegalovirus infection. Study information: A matching HLA type, together with CMV infection, was signaled by public TCR beta signatures.

The CDR3 contains 13 residues. V was clipped by 8 bases and J by 0 bases, with 8 bases between them. Germline lookup yields CDR1 SEHNR and CDR2 FQNEAQ (reference sequence). This clonotype has ten or more counts. Antigen unknown. TCRdb processed the reads anew with MiXCR; each CDR3 protein has one entry. The sample shows more than 200,000 distinct CDR3 sequences, 8% to 9.5% of them seen only once. General study results and limits: HLA-C-restricted CMV-specific TCR beta clonotypes were dominant in the ex vivo response.

The rearrangement joins TRBV7-9 to TRBJ2-1; D remains unclear. Source material: PBMCs. The sequence was obtained from a human donor in good health (CMV status not recorded). Some clones in this sample may be carry-over from other donors' samples. CDR3 nucleotides: TGTGCCAGCGATGAGACCTCCTACAATGAGCAGTTCTTC. Its translation is CASDETSYNEQFF.